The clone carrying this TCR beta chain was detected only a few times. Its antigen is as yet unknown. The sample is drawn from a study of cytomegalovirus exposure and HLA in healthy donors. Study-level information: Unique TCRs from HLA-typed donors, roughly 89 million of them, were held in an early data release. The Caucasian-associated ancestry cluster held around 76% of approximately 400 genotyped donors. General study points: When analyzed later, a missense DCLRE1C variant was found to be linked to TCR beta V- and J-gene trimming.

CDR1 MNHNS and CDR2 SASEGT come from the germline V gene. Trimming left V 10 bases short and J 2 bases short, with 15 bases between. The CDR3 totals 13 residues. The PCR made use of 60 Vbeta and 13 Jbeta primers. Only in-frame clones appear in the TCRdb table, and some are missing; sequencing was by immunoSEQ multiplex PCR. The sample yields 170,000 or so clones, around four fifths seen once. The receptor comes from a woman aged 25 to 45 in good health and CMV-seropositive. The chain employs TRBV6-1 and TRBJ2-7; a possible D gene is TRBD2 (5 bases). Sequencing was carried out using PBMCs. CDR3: CATRLSGPYEQYF. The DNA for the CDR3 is TGTGCCACTCGGTTGAGCGGTCCCTACGAGCAGTACTTC.